This T cell receptor beta chain was captured in a study of identifying expanded T cells in peripheral blood. This table comes from immunoSEQ multiplex PCR, and its TCRdb copy is limited to in-frame clones, with some not included. In the table there are about 63,000 clones, roughly four fifths of which are singletons. Per the germline V gene, CDR1 is MNHEY and CDR2 is SVGAGI. The CDR3 length is 15 residues. Trimming cost V 6 bases and J 5 bases; bases outside gene matches: 12. This chain joins TRBV6-5 and TRBJ1-1, with TRBD1 matching over 7 bases. The specimen was blood. The receptor was isolated from a person between 18 and 75 years old in good health. CDR3 in DNA: TGTGCCAGCAGGGTCACCGGGACAGTAAGGACTGAAGCTTTCTTT. The encoded protein is CASRVTGTVRTEAFF.